This T cell receptor (beta chain) was captured in a study of T cell responses to AZD1222 COVID-19 vaccine. The V and J ends lost 7 bases and 3 bases respectively, with 5 bases between them. Germline CDR1 KGHDR, CDR2 SFDVKD. There are 11 residues in the CDR3. Measured with immunoSEQ multiplex PCR; TCRdb has only the in-frame clones, and not every one. The sample lists approximately 120,000 clones, roughly 88% occurring once. Material: peripheral blood, obtained 28 days after the second AZD1222 dose. The clonotype originates from an adult who received the AZD1222 COVID-19 vaccine. The chain employs TRBV24-1 and TRBJ1-2; D unresolved. CDR3 coding DNA: TGTGCCACCAGGGGCGACTATGGCTACACCTTC. This translates into CATRGDYGYTF.